This T cell receptor (beta chain) derives from a study of blood T cell repertoires in COVID-19. The overall study: Collection of acute and convalescent COVID-19 samples took place in the United States, Italy and Spain.

Original data processing: Using reference gene primer amplification, nucleated cell counts were estimated. TCRdb keeps only in-frame clones here, not all; method: immunoSEQ multiplex PCR. That table supplies the V and J calls and clone size; D and trimming were determined from the DNA. The sample lists about 250,000 clones, 65% to 90% occurring once. The age range of participants was about 18 to 95 years, with residence in some 25 US areas. Donors in Cohort 3 who had recovered were those with two negative PCRs, healthcare professional clearance, or resolution of their symptoms. Trimming took 3 bases from V and 12 from J, leaving 11 bases between them. This CDR3 region has 11 residues. Germline loops: CDR1 LGHDT, CDR2 YNNKEL (reference sequence).

The sample taken for sequencing was PBMCs or T cells enriched from blood (not recorded which). This rearrangement joins TRBV3-1 (or the pseudogene TRBV3-2) to TRBJ2-5; D ambiguous. This receptor was obtained from a man aged 35-49 years who had recovered from COVID-19. CDR3 DNA: TGTGCCAGCAGCCAGAACCGACGGGAGTACTTC. It yields the protein CASSQNRREYF.